These 19 T cell receptor beta chains originate from one sample sequenced in a study of T cells in narcolepsy. Only in-frame clones appear in the TCRdb table, and some are missing; sequencing was by immunoSEQ multiplex PCR. The sample consists of 20,000 to 30,000 clones, roughly 64% of them appearing once. Source material: memory (CD45RA-) CD4+ T cells from blood. The origin of the receptors is a human donor in good health.

This chain uses TRBV5-1 with TRBJ1-6; TRBD1 is a possible D gene (6 bases). The length of the CDR3 is 16 residues. Germline V gene data show CDR1 as SGHRS and CDR2 as YFSETQ. Trimming took off 5 bases at V and 5 bases at J, with 17 bases between the two ends. CDR3 sequence: CASRQEGVLDNSPLHF. The CDR3 DNA is TGCGCCAGCAGGCAGGAGGGGGTGCTTGATAATTCACCCCTCCACTTT. Looking up the rest from reference TRBV5-1 and TRBJ1-6 gives the full variable domain: KAGVTQTPRYLIKTRGQQVTLSCSPISGHRSVSWYQQTPGQGLQFLFEYFSETQRNKGNFPGRFSGRQFSNSRSEMNVSTLELGDSALYLCASRQEGVLDNSPLHFGNGTRLTVT.

The chain recombines TRBV28 with TRBJ1-1, with 8 bases that match TRBD1. Germline V gives CDR1 MDHEN, CDR2 SYDVKM. This CDR3 region has 14 residues. Trimming at V came to 6 bases and at J to 6 bases, leaving 9 bases not matched to a gene. CDR3 loop: CASRATGEVAEAFF. CDR3 bases: TGTGCCAGCAGGGCGACAGGGGAGGTAGCTGAAGCTTTCTTT.

The chain joins TRBV9 to TRBJ2-7, with D maybe TRBD1 (6 bases). From germline, CDR1 is SGDLS and CDR2 YYNGEE. V lost 9 bases and J 3 bases, leaving 19 bases between the germline ends. This CDR3 contains 14 residues. The CDR3 here is CANLPWGRFYEQYF. CDR3 coding DNA: TGTGCCAACCTCCCTTGGGGGCGATTCTACGAGCAGTACTTC.

The V gene is TRBV4-1, the J gene TRBJ2-5; D may match TRBD1 or TRBD2 (5 bases each). V lost 4 bases, J lost 2 bases, and 20 bases lay in between. The CDR3 consists of 17 residues. The germline CDR1 and CDR2 sequences are MGHRA and YSYEKL. The CDR3 DNA sequence: TGCGCCAGCAGCCCCCACTTGTACCGGGACGGACAAGAGACCCAGTACTTC. Translation: CASSPHLYRDGQETQYF.

The gene calls are TRBV6-4 and TRBJ1-2; D unresolved. Germline V gene lookup returns CDR1 MRHNA and CDR2 SNTAGT. The CDR3 is made up of 14 amino acids. Trimming pared 0 bases from V and 7 bases from J, leaving 12 bases between. The CDR3 region is CASSDSNRATGYTF. In nucleotides, the CDR3 is TGTGCCAGCAGTGACTCGAACAGAGCTACTGGCTACACCTTC.

Only a few counts were recorded for this clone. This chain uses TRBV30 with TRBJ1-3; the match to TRBD1 covers 7 bases. Germline CDR1 reads GTSNPN; CDR2 reads SVGIG (reference sequence). V trimming: 2 bases; J trimming: 2 bases; junction bases outside the gene matches: 6. CDR3 length: 15 residues. This CDR3 is CAWSRDSGAGNTIYF. In DNA form, the CDR3 reads TGTGCCTGGAGTAGGGACAGCGGAGCTGGAAACACCATATATTTT.

The chain is built from TRBV11-2 and TRBJ2-5; D remains ambiguous. Germline V lookup: CDR1 SGHAT, CDR2 FQNNGV. The germline V and J ends were trimmed by 5 bases and 2 bases, with 12 bases remaining between them. The CDR3 runs 14 residues. The CDR3 sequence is CASSPHRTQETQYF. CDR3 nucleotide sequence: TGTGCCAGCAGCCCCCACAGAACTCAAGAGACCCAGTACTTC. Variable domain in full (rest from reference TRBV11-2 and TRBJ2-5): EAGVAQSPRYKIIEKRQSVAFWCNPISGHATLYWYQQILGQGPKLLIQFQNNGVVDDSQLPKDRFSAERLKGVDSTLKIQPAKLEDSAVYLCASSPHRTQETQYFGPGTRLLVL.

This chain connects TRBV9 to TRBJ2-3; 7 positions agree with TRBD1. The CDR3 is 15 residues long. Germline V CDR1 and CDR2: SGDLS, YYNGEE. The trim removed 3 bases at V and 6 bases at J, leaving 10 bases unmatched. This CDR3 reads CASSEQGFAGDTQYF. The CDR3 region has the DNA TGTGCCAGCAGCGAACAGGGGTTTGCAGGCGATACGCAGTATTTT.

The chain is built from TRBV2 and TRBJ2-5; 7 bases agree with TRBD1. V shed 0 bases and J 2 bases; nucleotides not matched to a gene: 3. The CDR3 consists of 15 residues. The germline V gene encodes CDR1 SNHLY and CDR2 FYNNEI. CDR3 in amino acids: CASSEAKGQQETQYF. DNA of the CDR3: TGTGCCAGCAGTGAAGCAAAGGGACAGCAAGAGACCCAGTACTTC.

On this clone: At one end the junction does not follow the germline gene, possibly because of a read error. The rearrangement joins TRBV5-6 to TRBJ1-6; D call uncertain. Germline V lookup: CDR1 SGHDT, CDR2 YYEEEE. There are 16 residues in the CDR3. DNA for the CDR3: TGTGCCAGCAGCCCGAGGGAGACCTCCTATAATTCACCCCCCCACTTT. Residues: CASSPRETSYNSPPHF.

This clone was detected only a few times. The chain is built from TRBV10-2 and TRBJ1-5; 7 nucleotides align to TRBD1. Trimming at V came to 10 bases and at J to 6 bases, leaving 9 bases not matched to a gene. Germline V CDR1 and CDR2: WSHSY, SAAADI. The CDR3 runs 13 residues. CDR3 in DNA: TGCGCCACCCGGACAGGCCAGACTCAGCCCCAGCATTTT. Translating gives CATRTGQTQPQHF.

The V call is TRBV30, the J call TRBJ2-3, with 12 bases matching TRBD2. This CDR3 spans 15 amino acids. The ends lost 4 bases at V and 5 bases at J; junction bases unmatched: 7. Germline V gene data show CDR1 as GTSNPN and CDR2 as SVGIG (reference sequence). The CDR3 sequence is CAWTLAGGRRDTQYF. The CDR3 DNA follows: TGTGCCTGGACCCTAGCGGGGGGGCGGAGAGATACGCAGTATTTT.

The chain carries TRBV7-9 and TRBJ1-6, with D unresolved. V lost 5 bases and J 9 bases, leaving 14 bases between the germline ends. Germline values: CDR1 SEHNR, CDR2 FQNEAQ (reference sequence). This CDR3 is 14 amino acids long. CDR3 amino acids: CASSQAAPSSPLHF. For the CDR3, the DNA is TGTGCCAGCAGCCAGGCCGCGCCTAGTTCACCCCTCCACTTT.

The chain uses TRBV4-2 and TRBJ1-2; TRBD1 aligns across 7 bases. V trimming: 5 bases; J trimming: 2 bases; junction bases outside the gene matches: 8. CDR1 and CDR2 from the germline V gene are LGHNA and YNFKEQ. The CDR3 extends over 15 amino acids. The CDR3 here is CASSAAEGGNYGYTF. The DNA for the CDR3 is TGTGCCAGCAGCGCCGCGGAAGGGGGCAACTATGGCTACACCTTC.

The chain links TRBV7-3 to TRBJ1-2; 8 nucleotides align to TRBD1. Germline CDR1 is SGHTA and CDR2 is FQGTGA. The V segment lost 1 base and the J segment 8 bases; nucleotides outside the gene matches: 9. The CDR3 has 15 residues. The CDR3 DNA follows: TGTGCCAGCAGCTTAAGTGGACAGGGAAGGGACGGCTACACCTTC. The encoded protein is CASSLSGQGRDGYTF.

This chain joins TRBV5-1 and TRBJ2-7; D call uncertain. The germline V and J ends were trimmed by 5 bases and 7 bases, with 19 bases remaining between them. The CDR3 consists of 14 residues. Germline lookup yields CDR1 SGHRS and CDR2 YFSETQ. Here the CDR3 DNA reads TGCGCCAGCAGACCCGAAAGCTCCGTGTTGGAGCAGTACTTC. It translates to CASRPESSVLEQYF.

This chain uses TRBV2 with TRBJ2-3, with D perhaps matching TRBD1 (5 bases). CDR1 SNHLY and CDR2 FYNNEI come from the germline V gene. V lost 10 bases and J 3 bases, leaving 14 bases between the germline ends. The CDR3 length is 13 residues. The CDR3 nucleotides read TGTGCCACCCAAGGGGATTTTACAGATACGCAGTATTTT. This sequence encodes CATQGDFTDTQYF.

This rearrangement joins TRBV4-3 to TRBJ1-3, with unresolved D. Germline loops: CDR1 LGHNA, CDR2 YSLEER. V lost 3 bases and J lost 4, with 7 bases in between. The CDR3 is 13 amino acids. The CDR3 protein is CASSQLPGNTIYF. As DNA, the CDR3 is TGCGCCAGCAGCCAGCTCCCCGGAAACACCATATATTTT.

The chain couples TRBV11-2 to TRBJ2-7; D may correspond to TRBD1 or TRBD2 (5 bases each). CDR1 is SGHAT and CDR2 is FQNNGV in the germline V gene. The V end lost 5 bases, the J end lost 7 bases, and 18 bases lay between the germline ends. This CDR3 comprises 14 residues. As DNA, the CDR3 is TGTGCCAGCAGCCCCGGGGCCCCCTCTAGGGAGCAGTACTTC. It translates to CASSPGAPSREQYF.